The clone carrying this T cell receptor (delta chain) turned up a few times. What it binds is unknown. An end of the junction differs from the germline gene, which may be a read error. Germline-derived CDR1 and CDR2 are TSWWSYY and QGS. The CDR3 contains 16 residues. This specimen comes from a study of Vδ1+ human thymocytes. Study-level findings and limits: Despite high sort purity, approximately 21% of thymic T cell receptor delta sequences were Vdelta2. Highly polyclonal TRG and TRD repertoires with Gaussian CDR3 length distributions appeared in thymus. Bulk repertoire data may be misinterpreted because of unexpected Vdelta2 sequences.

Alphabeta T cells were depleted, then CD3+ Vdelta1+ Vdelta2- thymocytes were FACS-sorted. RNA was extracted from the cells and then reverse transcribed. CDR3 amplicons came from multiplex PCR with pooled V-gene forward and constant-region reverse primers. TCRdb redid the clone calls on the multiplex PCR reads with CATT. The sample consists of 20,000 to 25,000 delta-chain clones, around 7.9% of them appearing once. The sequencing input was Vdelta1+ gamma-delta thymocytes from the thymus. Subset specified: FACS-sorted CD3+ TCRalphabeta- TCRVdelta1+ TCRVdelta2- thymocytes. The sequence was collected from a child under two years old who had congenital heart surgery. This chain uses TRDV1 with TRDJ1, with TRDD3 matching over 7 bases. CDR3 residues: CALREFELGDTDKLIF. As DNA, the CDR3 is TGTGCTCTTAGGGAGTTTGAGCTGGGGGACACCGATAAACTCATCTTT.